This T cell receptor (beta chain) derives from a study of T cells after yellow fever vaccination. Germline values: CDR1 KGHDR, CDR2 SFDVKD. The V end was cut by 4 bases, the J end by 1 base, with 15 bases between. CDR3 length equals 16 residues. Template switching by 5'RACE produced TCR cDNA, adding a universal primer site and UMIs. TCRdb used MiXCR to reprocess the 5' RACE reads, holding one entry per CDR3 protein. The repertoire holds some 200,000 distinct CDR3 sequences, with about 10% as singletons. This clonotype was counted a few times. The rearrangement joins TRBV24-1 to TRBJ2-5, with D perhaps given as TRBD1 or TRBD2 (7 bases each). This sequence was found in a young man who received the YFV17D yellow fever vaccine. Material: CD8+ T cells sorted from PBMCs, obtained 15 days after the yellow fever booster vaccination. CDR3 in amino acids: CATSDPGGAPQETQYF. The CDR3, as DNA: TGTGCCACCAGTGACCCAGGGGGGGCCCCCCAAGAGACCCAGTACTTC.